A selection of T cell receptor beta chains follows, all from one sample in a study of blood T cell repertoires in COVID-19. Sequencing used immunoSEQ multiplex PCR; TCRdb keeps in-frame clones, though not all of them. The sample includes over 80,000 clones, roughly 84% of them seen just once. The sequenced sample consisted of peripheral blood. These receptor sequences come from an elderly woman with acute or convalescent COVID-19. Each CDR3 is given without its conserved first and last residue.

TRBV24-1,TRBJ2-1,ATSDPDVTAREQF
TRBV10-2,TRBJ2-1,ASRDSAGNEQF
TRBV6-5,TRBJ1-4,ASSIRVDEKLF
TRBV12-5,TRBJ2-1,ASGLGTANEQF
TRBV19,TRBJ1-1,ASSRQMLDTEAF
TRBV30,TRBJ2-7,AWSTAAYEQY
TRBV6-2/TRBV6-3,TRBJ2-6,ASSYPMSSGANVLT
TRBV21-1,TRBJ2-1,ASSKAVVERASSYNEQF
TRBV7-2,TRBJ2-3,ASSLGGASTDTQY
TRBV19,TRBJ1-6,ASRTALHSPLH
TRBV7-2,TRBJ2-5,ASSLLGGIMFGETQY
TRBV4-3,TRBJ2-1,ASSQDLAGAFSNEQF
TRBV9,TRBJ1-4,ASSLSGATNEKLF
TRBV5-1,TRBJ1-6,ASRITVADNSPLH
TRBV6-6,TRBJ2-3,ASSLLGSELSTDTQY
TRBV7-8,TRBJ1-2,ASSLNLDRVDGYT
TRBV29-1,TRBJ2-3,SVPPPGDADTQY
TRBV3-1/TRBV3-2,TRBJ2-7,ASSQVAGGLGEQY
TRBV5-1,TRBJ2-2,ASSLGAAPGGEGELF